The rows below give T cell receptor beta chains drawn from one sample of a study of blood T cell repertoires in COVID-19. The repertoire was sequenced with immunoSEQ multiplex PCR; TCRdb's copy has only in-frame clones and lacks some. The table records some 280,000 clones, roughly 89% of them present only once. Sequencing input: peripheral blood. The source of these receptors is a middle-aged woman who had recovered from COVID-19. CDR3s include the opening cysteine and the closing phenylalanine or tryptophan. Each record gives: clone size, D gene, V gene, J gene, CDR3 length, CDR3 DNA, CDR3 protein. The D gene is left open where the match is weak. Clone size is shown for a subset of rows, as once, few, many or a class of expanded clone.

>NA|NA|TRBV6-6|TRBJ2-7|14
TGTGCCAGCAGTTACTCGCAGGGTCATGACGAGCAGTACTTC
CASSYSQGHDEQYF
>NA|TRBD2|TRBV14|TRBJ2-1|19
TGTGCCAGCAGCCCATTCACGGGGCTAGCGGGAGGGACCTACAATGAGCAGTTCTTC
CASSPFTGLAGGTYNEQFF
>NA|NA|TRBV4-1|TRBJ2-5|13
TGCGCCAGCAGCCAGTGGCGGGGAGAGACCCAGTACTTC
CASSQWRGETQYF
>once|TRBD2|TRBV5-1|TRBJ2-7|16
TGCGCCAGCACCCTACAGGCGGCTAGCGGGTTCAACGAGCAGTACTTC
CASTLQAASGFNEQYF
>NA|TRBD1|TRBV15|TRBJ2-5|12
TGTGCCACCCAGGGGGAGATGGAGACCCAGTACTTC
CATQGEMETQYF
>NA|TRBD1|TRBV18|TRBJ2-5|16
TGTGCCAGCTCACTAAGGACAGGAGCGAACCAAGAGACCCAGTACTTC
CASSLRTGANQETQYF
>NA|TRBD2|TRBV9|TRBJ2-1|16
TGTGCCAGCAGCGTAGGGGCAGCGGGAGGAGGCAATGAGCAGTTCTTC
CASSVGAAGGGNEQFF
>NA|NA|TRBV5-6|TRBJ2-4|16
TGTGCCAGCAGACGCAGGGGGGAACTAGCCAAAAACATTCAGTACTTC
CASRRRGELAKNIQYF
>NA|TRBD1|TRBV9|TRBJ1-2|14
TGTGCCAGCAGCGTTGGACAGGGGAGCTATGGCTACACCTTC
CASSVGQGSYGYTF
>NA|NA|TRBV10-1|TRBJ2-3|13
TGCGCCAGCAGTGCCGGAGGATCAGATACGCAGTATTTT
CASSAGGSDTQYF
>NA|NA|TRBV19|TRBJ1-5|14
TGTGCCAGTACCGTCCAGGGTAGCAATCAGCCCCAGCATTTT
CASTVQGSNQPQHF
>once|NA|TRBV2|TRBJ2-1|14
TGTGCCAGCAGTGAAGGGTGGCAGATGAATGAGCAGTTCTTC
CASSEGWQMNEQFF
>NA|NA|TRBV18|TRBJ2-7|15
TGTGCCAGCTCACCACCGGGGGCAAACCCCTACGAGCAGTACTTC
CASSPPGANPYEQYF
>NA|NA|TRBV10-1|TRBJ2-7|9
TGCGCCAGCATCCACCAGGAGTACTTC
CASIHQEYF
>NA|TRBD1|TRBV20-1|TRBJ2-7|11
TGCAGTGCTTTCAAGGGGGCCGAGCAGTACTTC
CSAFKGAEQYF
>NA|NA|TRBV5-1|TRBJ2-1|14
TGCGCCAGCAGCTTGGCTAGGTCGAACAATGAGCAGTTCTTC
CASSLARSNNEQFF
>few|TRBD1|TRBV7-3|TRBJ2-2|17
TGTGCCAGCAGCTTAACGGGGCAGGGGGCTCGCACCGGGGAGCTGTTTTTT
CASSLTGQGARTGELFF
>NA|TRBD1|TRBV10-3|TRBJ2-7|15
TGTGCCATCAGTGAGTCACAGGGGGTGCCCTACGAGCAGTACTTC
CAISESQGVPYEQYF
>NA|TRBD2|TRBV11-2|TRBJ2-7|16
TGTGCCAGCAGTCTCCGGACTAGCGGGAGTCCCTACGAGCAGTACTTC
CASSLRTSGSPYEQYF
>once|NA|TRBV18|TRBJ2-2|14
TGTGCCAGCTCACCACCCTCCTCGTTGGGGGAGCTGTTTTTT
CASSPPSSLGELFF
>NA|TRBD2|TRBV28|TRBJ2-5|14
TGTGCCAGCAGGGAGCTAGCGGTCAGGGAGACCCAGTACTTC
CASRELAVRETQYF
>few|NA|TRBV27|TRBJ2-1|21
TGTGCCAGCAGTCCCACCCCGAGAGGGTCGAGTCTTCTCCGCCAGATACGGGAGCAGTTCTTC
CASSPTPRGSSLLRQIREQFF
>once|NA|TRBV5-6|TRBJ2-3|15
TGTGCCAGCAGTATACAACCTCCGGGGGTAGATACGCAGTATTTT
CASSIQPPGVDTQYF
>NA|NA|TRBV2|TRBJ1-3|14
TGTGCCAGCAGTGGACAGGAGTTCGGAAACACCATATATTTT
CASSGQEFGNTIYF
>once|NA|TRBV5-1|TRBJ2-3|14
TGCGCCAGCAGCTTGGGGAGCGACTCAGATACGCAGTATTTT
CASSLGSDSDTQYF
>NA|TRBD1|TRBV6-6|TRBJ1-5|15
TGTGCCAGCAGCCCGACAGGGCAGAGCAATCAGCCCCAGCATTTT
CASSPTGQSNQPQHF
>NA|TRBD1|TRBV30|TRBJ1-4|14
TGTGCCTGGTCCCGGGACAGGACTAATGAAAAACTGTTTTTT
CAWSRDRTNEKLFF
>once|NA|TRBV19|TRBJ2-5|13
TGTGCCAGTAGTCCCGGGTTCGGGGAGACCCAGTACTTC
CASSPGFGETQYF
>NA|TRBD1|TRBV10-3|TRBJ2-5|14
TGTGCCACCGCCCCGGGACAGGGGGGACGGACCCAGTACTTC
CATAPGQGGRTQYF
>NA|TRBD2|TRBV28|TRBJ2-3|14
TGTGCCAGCAGTCTGGGGACTAGCAGAGATACGCAGTATTTT
CASSLGTSRDTQYF
>NA|NA|TRBV6-5|TRBJ2-7|14
TGTGCCAGCAGTTACGGGGCGGAGGGCTACGAGCAGTACTTC
CASSYGAEGYEQYF
>once|TRBD1|TRBV19|TRBJ1-1|15
TGTGCCAGTAGTATAGGGGGTACAGGGGGCACTGAAGCTTTCTTT
CASSIGGTGGTEAFF
>NA|NA|TRBV30|TRBJ2-1|19
TGTGCCTGGAGTGGTTCACGGGGGCAGGAGACTAGCCAAAGGGGTGAGCAGTTCTTC
CAWSGSRGQETSQRGEQFF
>NA|TRBD2|TRBV6-1|TRBJ2-1|16
TGTGCCAGCAGTGTAAGGACTAGCGGGATTTCCCATGAGCAGTTCTTC
CASSVRTSGISHEQFF
>NA|NA|TRBV3-1/TRBV3-2|TRBJ2-3|15
TGTGCCAGCAGCCAAGGTCGAATAGCAACCAATACGCAGTATTTT
CASSQGRIATNTQYF
>NA|TRBD2|TRBV5-6|TRBJ2-5|16
TGTGCCAGCAGCTGGGGGACTAGCGGGAGCCAAGAGACCCAGTACTTC
CASSWGTSGSQETQYF
>NA|TRBD2|TRBV10-3|TRBJ2-3|14
TGTGCCACCGGGGCTAGCGGGACTGCAGATACGCAGTATTTT
CATGASGTADTQYF
>few|NA|TRBV4-1|TRBJ2-7|14
TGCGCCAGCAGCCAAGTTTACCGAGGCTACGAGCAGTACTTC
CASSQVYRGYEQYF
>once|NA|TRBV5-1|TRBJ2-3|14
TGCGCCAGCAGCTTGGAGGGGGGGTCAGATACGCAGTATTTT
CASSLEGGSDTQYF
>NA|NA|TRBV19|TRBJ1-4|16
TGTGCCAGTAGACAGGGAGACAGTGCAACTAATGAAAAACTGTTTTTT
CASRQGDSATNEKLFF